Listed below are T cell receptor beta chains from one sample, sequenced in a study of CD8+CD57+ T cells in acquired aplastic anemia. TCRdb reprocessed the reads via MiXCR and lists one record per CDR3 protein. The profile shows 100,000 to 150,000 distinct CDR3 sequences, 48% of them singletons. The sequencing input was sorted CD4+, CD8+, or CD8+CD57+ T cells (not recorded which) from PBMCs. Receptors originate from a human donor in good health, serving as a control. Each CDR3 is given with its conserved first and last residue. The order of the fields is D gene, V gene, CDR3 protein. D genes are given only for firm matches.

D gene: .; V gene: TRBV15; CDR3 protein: CATSRDRMAPQHF
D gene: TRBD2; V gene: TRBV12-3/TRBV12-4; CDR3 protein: CASSLRGGKTSGSSTDTQYF
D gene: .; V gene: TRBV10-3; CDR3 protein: CAVKGHLDSYTEAFF
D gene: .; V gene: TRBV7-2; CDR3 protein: CASSLAVWPAETQYF
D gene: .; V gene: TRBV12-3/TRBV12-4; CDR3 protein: CASSPWPPLPSQPQHF
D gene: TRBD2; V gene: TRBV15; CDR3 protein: CATSRGGSGVQYF
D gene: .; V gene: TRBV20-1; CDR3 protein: CSASGFGAANEQFF
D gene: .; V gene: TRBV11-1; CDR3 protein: CASRAWTDLRLESGANVLTF
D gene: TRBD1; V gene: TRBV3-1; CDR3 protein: CASRLSGQGEAFF
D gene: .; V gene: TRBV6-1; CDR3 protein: CASRGDGTYEQYF
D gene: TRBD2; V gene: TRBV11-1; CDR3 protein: CACSFNGGTSGGSTDTQYF
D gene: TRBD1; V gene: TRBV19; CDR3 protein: CASSIGGTGNTEAFF
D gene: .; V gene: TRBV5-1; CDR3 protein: CASSLVGTGAGANVLTF
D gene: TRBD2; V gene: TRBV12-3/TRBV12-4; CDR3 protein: CAGSSFLRGGLSEQFF
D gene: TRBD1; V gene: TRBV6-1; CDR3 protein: CASRTPGQGEREQYF
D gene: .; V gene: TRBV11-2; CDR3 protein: CASSGRVNPPGELFF
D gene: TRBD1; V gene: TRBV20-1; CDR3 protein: CSAIRDRSYNEQFF
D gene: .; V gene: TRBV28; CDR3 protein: CASSFFNKHYEQYF
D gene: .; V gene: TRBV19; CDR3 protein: CASMGANYGYTF
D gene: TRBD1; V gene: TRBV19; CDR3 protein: CASSLTGTERNTEAFF
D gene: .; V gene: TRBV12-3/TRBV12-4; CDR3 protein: CASSYGSMNTEAFF
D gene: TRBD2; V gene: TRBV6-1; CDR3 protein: CASSADGLAGRYEQYF
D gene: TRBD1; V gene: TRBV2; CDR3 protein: CASSQGAALLEQYF
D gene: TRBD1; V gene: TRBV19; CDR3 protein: CASRRYRGHYEQYF
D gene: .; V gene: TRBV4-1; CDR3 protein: CASSPPDGRSNEQFF
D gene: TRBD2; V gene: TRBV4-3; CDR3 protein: CASSPQGLAGSYNEQFF
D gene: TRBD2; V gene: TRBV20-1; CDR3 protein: CSARGLAADYEQYF
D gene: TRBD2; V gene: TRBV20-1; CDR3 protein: CSAWELAGGFKQYF
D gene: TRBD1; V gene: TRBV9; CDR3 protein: CASSVPGQGIYEQYF
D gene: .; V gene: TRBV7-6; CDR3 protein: CASSQVGLEGYTF
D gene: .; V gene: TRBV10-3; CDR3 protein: CAIRGPGDAFF
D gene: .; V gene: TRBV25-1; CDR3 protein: CASSDVGVGAEAFF
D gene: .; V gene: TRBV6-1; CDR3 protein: CASSPQSGHSGNTIHF
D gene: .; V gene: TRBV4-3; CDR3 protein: CASSQTGVTNEKLFF
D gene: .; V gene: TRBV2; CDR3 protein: CASSVGDTQYF
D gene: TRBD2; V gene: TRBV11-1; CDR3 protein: CASSGGLAGGSTDTQYF
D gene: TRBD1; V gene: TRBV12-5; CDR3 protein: CASGSLDRGRNQPQHF
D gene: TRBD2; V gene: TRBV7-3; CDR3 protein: CASSQTSGGINEQFF
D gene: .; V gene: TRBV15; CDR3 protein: CATSRDSVSAETQYF
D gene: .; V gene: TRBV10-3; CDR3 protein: CAISEAKGGREQYF
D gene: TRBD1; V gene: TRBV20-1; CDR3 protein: CSASGWTGGYEQYF
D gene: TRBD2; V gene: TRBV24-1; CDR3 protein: CATSVPYRLAGGPGTDTQYF
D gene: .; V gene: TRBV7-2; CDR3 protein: CASSATSRDGHTF
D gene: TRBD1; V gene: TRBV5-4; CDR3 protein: CASRWGQGAYGYTF
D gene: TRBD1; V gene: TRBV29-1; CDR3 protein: CSGQGGNEQFF